These 30 T cell receptor beta chains originate from one sample sequenced in a study of T cell responses to AZD1222 COVID-19 vaccine. Libraries were prepared by immunoSEQ multiplex PCR; TCRdb keeps only in-frame clonotypes and omits some of them. The sample has tens of thousands of clones, 80% to 90% seen once. The source was peripheral blood, collected 28 days after the second AZD1222 dose. The receptors derive from an adult who received the AZD1222 COVID-19 vaccine.

The chain joins TRBV7-2 to TRBJ2-7; no clear D. With 1 base removed from V and 3 bases from J, the gap between germline ends came to 4 bases. CDR3 length: 12 amino acids. The germline V gene has CDR1 SGHTA and CDR2 FQGNSA. CDR3 DNA: TGTGCCAGCAGCTTAGTCAGCTACGAGCAGTACTTC. Residues: CASSLVSYEQYF.

This chain uses TRBV4-2 with TRBJ1-1, with D perhaps TRBD1 (6 bases). Trimming pared 3 bases from V and 11 bases from J, leaving 16 bases between. This CDR3 has 13 residues. Germline CDR1 and CDR2: LGHNA and YNFKEQ. This chain's CDR3 is CASSQPSRQEAFF. In nucleotides, the CDR3 is TGTGCCAGCAGCCAGCCGTCAAGACAGGAGGCTTTCTTT.

The chain links TRBV2 to TRBJ1-3; 8 bases align to TRBD1. J lost 3 bases, V lost 5 bases, and 9 bases had no gene match. The CDR3 totals 16 residues. The germline V gene encodes CDR1 SNHLY and CDR2 FYNNEI. CDR3 protein: CASSRDSGQVGNTIYF. DNA of the CDR3: TGTGCCAGCAGTCGAGATTCGGGACAGGTTGGAAACACCATATATTTT. Together with reference TRBV2 and TRBJ1-3, the CDR3 gives the full variable domain: EPEVTQTPSHQVTQMGQEVILRCVPISNHLYFYWYRQILGQKVEFLVSFYNNEISEKSEIFDDQFSVERPDGSNFTLKIRSTKLEDSAMYFCASSRDSGQVGNTIYFGEGSWLTVV.

V is TRBV4-2 and J is TRBJ1-4, with TRBD1 identical over 9 bases. The J segment lost 5 bases and the V segment lost 0 bases, leaving 4 bases of the junction unmatched. CDR1 LGHNA and CDR2 YNFKEQ come from the germline V gene. The CDR3 runs 16 residues. CDR3 protein: CASSQDIGTGNEKLFF. CDR3 in DNA: TGTGCCAGCAGCCAAGATATAGGGACAGGGAATGAAAAACTGTTTTTT.

Within the sample, this clone is medium-sized (0.01 to 0.1%). The chain employs TRBV6-6 and TRBJ1-1; possibly TRBD1 for D (5 bases). V shed 2 bases and J shed 2 bases, with 6 bases lying between them. This CDR3 contains 13 residues. Germline V gene data show CDR1 as MNHNY and CDR2 as SVGAGI (reference sequence). The chain's CDR3 is CASSYRDNTEAFF. CDR3 bases: TGTGCCAGCAGTTACCGGGACAACACTGAAGCTTTCTTT.

The J gene is TRBJ1-3, the V gene TRBV5-1; 9 bases map to TRBD1. Germline V gene sequence: CDR1 SGHRS, CDR2 YFSETQ. This CDR3 is 16 amino acids long. V trimming: 3 bases; J trimming: 4 bases; junction bases outside the gene matches: 8. This CDR3 reads CASSWGTGGSGNTIYF. The CDR3 coding sequence is TGCGCCAGCAGCTGGGGAACAGGGGGCTCAGGAAACACCATATATTTT.

The chain employs TRBV19 and TRBJ1-2, with 9 bases that match TRBD1. Germline assignment: CDR1 LNHDA and CDR2 SQIVND (reference sequence). The CDR3 is 14 residues long. V trimming: 4 bases; J trimming: 7 bases; junction bases outside the gene matches: 7. This CDR3 reads CASSTGTGSAGYTF. The DNA of the CDR3 is TGTGCCAGTAGTACCGGGACAGGGTCAGCTGGCTACACCTTC.

The genes are TRBV7-2 and TRBJ2-3; D not resolved. CDR3 length: 16 residues. The germline V gene has CDR1 SGHTA and CDR2 FQGNSA. Between the trimmed V and J ends, which lost 1 base and 6 bases, there was a span of 17 bases. DNA of the CDR3: TGTGCCAGCAGCTTAGGGGCTGGCATCCAATGGGATACGCAGTATTTT. Residues: CASSLGAGIQWDTQYF. Variable domain in full (rest from reference TRBV7-2 and TRBJ2-3): GAGVSQSPSNKVTEKGKDVELRCDPISGHTALYWYRQSLGQGLEFLIYFQGNSAPDKSGLPSDRFSAERTGGSVSTLTIQRTQQEDSAVYLCASSLGAGIQWDTQYFGPGTRLTVL.

The chain recombines TRBV11-1 with TRBJ2-2; 10 bases match TRBD1. Germline-derived CDR1 and CDR2 are SGHAT and FQDESV (reference sequence). V was clipped by 3 bases and J by 6 bases; unmatched bases: 7. The CDR3 sequence is 16 residues long. This CDR3 reads CASSFPGQGPSGELFF. The CDR3 nucleotides are TGTGCCAGCAGCTTCCCGGGACAGGGGCCTTCCGGGGAGCTGTTTTTT.

This sequence joins TRBV7-2 and TRBJ2-7; D is perhaps TRBD1 (6 bases). Deletions cut 5 bases from V and 2 bases from J, with 10 bases between. CDR3 length: 13 residues. Germline V gives CDR1 SGHTA, CDR2 FQGNSA. The CDR3 sequence is CASSLDSPYEQYF. Written as DNA, the CDR3 is TGTGCCAGCAGCCTGGACAGCCCCTACGAGCAGTACTTC.

The chain couples TRBV5-1 to TRBJ1-1; tentative D call: TRBD1 (5 bases). V was trimmed by 7 bases and J by 7 bases, leaving 17 bases between them. Germline CDR1 and CDR2: SGHRS and YFSETQ. CDR3 length equals 13 residues. CDR3 sequence (DNA): TGCGCCAGCGGAATAGGGGAGACTAATGAAGCTTTCTTT. It yields the protein CASGIGETNEAFF.

The V call is TRBV11-1, the J call TRBJ1-1; D is ambiguous. The CDR3 runs to 13 residues. Per the germline V gene, CDR1 is SGHAT and CDR2 is FQDESV (reference sequence). V lost 0 bases, J lost 0 bases, and 2 bases lay in between. CDR3 sequence (DNA): TGTGCCAGCAGCTTAGCGGTGAACACTGAAGCTTTCTTT. Protein: CASSLAVNTEAFF.

V usage is TRBV19 and J usage is TRBJ1-1, with D perhaps TRBD1 (6 bases). This CDR3 has 14 residues. Germline V lookup: CDR1 LNHDA, CDR2 SQIVND (reference sequence). Trimming took 4 bases from V and 1 from J, leaving 10 bases between them. The CDR3 DNA sequence: TGTGCCAGTAGTAGTCGGACAGAGAACACTGAAGCTTTCTTT. Amino acid sequence: CASSSRTENTEAFF.

The chain joins TRBV11-3 to TRBJ2-2; possible D gene TRBD1, 5 bases. V was clipped by 1 base and J by 3 bases, with 6 bases between them. CDR3 length equals 14 residues. Per germline, CDR1 SGHNT and CDR2 YENEEA. The CDR3, as DNA: TGTGCCAGCAGCTTAGTGACAGACACCGGGGAGCTGTTTTTT. It codes for CASSLVTDTGELFF.

The chain couples TRBV28 to TRBJ2-7, with D maybe TRBD1 (6 bases). This CDR3 spans 14 amino acids. The germline V gene has CDR1 MDHEN and CDR2 SYDVKM. V was pared by 5 bases and J by 1 base, with 12 bases between. Written as DNA, the CDR3 is TGTGCCAGCAGTGAAACAGGGTCTTCCTACGAGCAGTACTTC. Encoded protein: CASSETGSSYEQYF.

V and J are TRBV6-5 and TRBJ1-1; D unresolved. The germline gives CDR1 MNHEY, CDR2 SVGAGI. The CDR3 is 14 amino acids. The ends were cut back, 6 bases at V and 4 bases at J, with 15 bases in the middle. Here the CDR3 DNA reads TGTGCCAGCAGCCCCCGCAGCATAGCCACTGAAGCTTTCTTT. Its translation: CASSPRSIATEAFF.

The chain employs TRBV30 and TRBJ1-2, with unresolved D. This CDR3 comprises 15 residues. The V end lost 2 bases, the J end lost 0 bases, and 13 bases lay between the germline ends. Germline CDR1 and CDR2: GTSNPN and SVGIG (reference sequence). This CDR3 reads CAWSSAPAANYGYTF. In nucleotides, the CDR3 is TGTGCCTGGAGTTCGGCGCCAGCAGCTAACTATGGCTACACCTTC.

The V gene is TRBV27, the J gene TRBJ1-5; D might be TRBD1 (6 bases). V lost 6 bases and J lost 6, with 12 bases in between. The CDR3 length is 13 residues. The germline V gene encodes CDR1 MNHEY and CDR2 SMNVEV (reference sequence). CDR3 DNA sequence: TGTGCCAGCAGAACAGGGTCAAGTCAGCCCCAGCATTTT. This translates into CASRTGSSQPQHF.

The chain employs TRBV4-1 and TRBJ1-2, with D perhaps matching TRBD1 (5 bases). The CDR3 length is 14 residues. Trimming cost V 4 bases and J 5 bases, with 14 bases left between them. Germline V gives CDR1 MGHRA, CDR2 YSYEKL. CDR3 loop: CASSRGGGPYGYTF. Written as DNA, the CDR3 is TGCGCCAGCAGCCGTGGGGGTGGTCCATATGGCTACACCTTC.

V gene TRBV12-3 or TRBV12-4 combines with J gene TRBJ1-2; the D gene is possibly TRBD1 (5 bases). V was pared by 5 bases and J by 8 bases, with 15 bases between. The CDR3 is 13 amino acids. The CDR3 DNA reads as TGTGCCAGCAGTGATCAGGGTAGTACAGGCTACACCTTC. Amino acid sequence: CASSDQGSTGYTF.

The chain joins TRBV5-1 to TRBJ2-1; 16 positions agree with TRBD2. The CDR3 runs to 14 residues. The V gene end was trimmed by 7 bases and the J gene end by 7 bases; junction bases not matched to a gene: 2. Germline CDR1 SGHRS, CDR2 YFSETQ. The CDR3 sequence is CASSGLAGGNEQFF. CDR3 nucleotide sequence: TGCGCCAGCTCGGGACTAGCGGGGGGGAATGAGCAGTTCTTC.

The chain carries TRBV27 and TRBJ2-7; D is unclear. CDR3 length: 17 residues. Trimming removed 4 bases at V and 4 bases at J, with 23 bases between. The V gene's germline CDR1 is MNHEY and CDR2 SMNVEV (reference sequence). The DNA of the CDR3 is TGTGCCAGCAGTTCCCCCTCTTACGCGCGAGGACCATACGAGCAGTACTTC. Its protein is CASSSPSYARGPYEQYF.

A single count supports this clone. The genes are TRBV5-1 and TRBJ2-5; 12 bases match TRBD2. This CDR3 is 15 amino acids long. With V trimmed by 4 bases and J by 3 bases, 4 bases remained unmatched. Germline V gives CDR1 SGHRS, CDR2 YFSETQ. In nucleotides, the CDR3 is TGCGCCAGCAGCGCATGGACTAGCGGGAAAGAGACCCAGTACTTC. It yields the protein CASSAWTSGKETQYF.

The J gene is TRBJ1-2, the V gene TRBV9, with 7 bases aligning to TRBD1. The V gene end was trimmed by 6 bases and the J gene end by 2 bases; junction bases not matched to a gene: 4. The CDR3 loop spans 13 amino acids. Germline loops: CDR1 SGDLS, CDR2 YYNGEE. CDR3 loop: CASNRDSNYGYTF. The CDR3 DNA sequence: TGTGCCAGCAACCGGGACAGCAACTATGGCTACACCTTC. The whole variable domain, filled in from reference TRBV9 and TRBJ1-2, reads DSGVTQTPKHLITATGQRVTLRCSPRSGDLSVYWYQQSLDQGLQFLIQYYNGEERAKGNILERFSAQQFPDLHSELNLSSLELGDSALYFCASNRDSNYGYTFGSGTRLTVV.

This clone was observed a single time. The chain combines TRBV7-8 with TRBJ1-1; weak D call: TRBD1 (5 bases). The germline CDR1 and CDR2 sequences are SGHVS and FQNEAQ. V was trimmed by 5 bases and J by 7 bases, leaving 20 bases between them. The CDR3 covers 15 residues. The CDR3 region is CASSPIPEGPDEAFF. CDR3 coding DNA: TGTGCCAGCAGCCCGATCCCGGAGGGGCCGGATGAAGCTTTCTTT.

This chain connects TRBV6-4 to TRBJ1-1; D is perhaps TRBD1 (5 bases). The CDR3 spans 13 residues. V dropped 4 bases and J dropped 2 bases, with 8 bases sitting between them. From germline, CDR1 is MRHNA and CDR2 SNTAGT. The DNA of the CDR3 is TGTGCCAGCAGTGCCGACAGTAACACTGAAGCTTTCTTT. Translated: CASSADSNTEAFF.

The V call is TRBV28, the J call TRBJ1-3; D uncertain. This CDR3 comprises 14 residues. The V and J ends lost 8 bases and 0 bases respectively, with 11 bases between them. Germline CDR1 reads MDHEN; CDR2 reads SYDVKM. The CDR3 protein is CASEDVASGNTIYF. CDR3 coding DNA: TGTGCCAGCGAAGACGTCGCCTCTGGAAACACCATATATTTT.

This clone has just one count. The rearrangement joins TRBV7-9 to TRBJ2-2; TRBD2 matches 8 bases. Germline V gene sequence: CDR1 SEHNR, CDR2 FQNEAQ (reference sequence). The CDR3 length is 16 residues. Losses at the gene ends were 7 bases for V and 4 bases for J; bases not matched to a gene: 11. CDR3 in DNA: TGTGCCAGCACCCACCCGGGGGGGCGCGCCACCGGGGAGCTGTTTTTT. Translation gives CASTHPGGRATGELFF.

The V and J genes are TRBV27 and TRBJ1-2; 11 bases align to TRBD1. CDR1 and CDR2 (germline): MNHEY, SMNVEV (reference sequence). The CDR3 spans 14 residues. Trimming at V came to 3 bases and at J to 6 bases, leaving 3 bases not matched to a gene. The CDR3 DNA follows: TGTGCCAGCAGTTTCCGGGACAGGGGGGATGGCTACACCTTC. It translates to CASSFRDRGDGYTF.

The V call is TRBV5-4, the J call TRBJ1-6; D uncertain. Trimming removed 3 bases from V and 9 bases from J, with 13 bases in between. The CDR3 is made up of 14 amino acids. The germline V gene has CDR1 SGHNT and CDR2 YYREEE (reference sequence). DNA for the CDR3: TGTGCCAGCAGCTGGGAGCGAGATGGTTCACCCCTCCACTTT. It is translated as CASSWERDGSPLHF.